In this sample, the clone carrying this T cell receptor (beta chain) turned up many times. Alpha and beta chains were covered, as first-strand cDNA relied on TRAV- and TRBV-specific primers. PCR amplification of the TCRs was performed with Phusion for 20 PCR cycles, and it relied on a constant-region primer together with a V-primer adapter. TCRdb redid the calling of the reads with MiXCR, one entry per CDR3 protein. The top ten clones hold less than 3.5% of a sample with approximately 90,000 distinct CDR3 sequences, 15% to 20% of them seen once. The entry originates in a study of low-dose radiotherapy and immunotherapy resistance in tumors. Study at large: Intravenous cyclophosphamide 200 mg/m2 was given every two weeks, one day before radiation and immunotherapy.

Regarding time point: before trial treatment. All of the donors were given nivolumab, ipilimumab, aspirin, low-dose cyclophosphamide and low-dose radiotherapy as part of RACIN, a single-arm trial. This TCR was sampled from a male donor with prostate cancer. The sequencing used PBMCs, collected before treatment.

The CDR3 here is CASMGGGTYEQYF. The CDR3 coding sequence is TGCGCCAGCATGGGCGGGGGCACCTACGAGCAGTACTTC. The gene calls are TRBV5-1 and TRBJ2-7; D might be TRBD2 (7 bases). V was shortened by 6 bases and J by 2 bases, with 12 bases between the two germline ends. Looked up from germline, CDR1 is SGHRS and CDR2 is YFSETQ. The CDR3 spans 13 residues.